This TCR beta chain comes out of a study of T cells expressing NK-cell markers (dated by TCRdb to the early 2020s). As for the study more broadly: In sorted CD3+CD56+NKG2C+, CD3+CD56+NKG2C- and CD3+CD56-NKG2C+ T-cell subsets from about 8 donors, TCR beta-chain repertoires were profiled. Among the eight sequenced donors, only one was HCMV-seronegative, while the other seven were HCMV-seropositive. Randomly selected healthy volunteers, three men and five women, were used as the eight sequenced donors. Illumina HiSeq 2000/2500, MiSeq or NextSeq was used to sequence libraries as 2 x 150 bp reads. What the work shows at the level of the full study, not this receptor alone: In over 5 donors, the dominant CD3+CD56+NKG2C+ clonotypes were among the top 10 CD8+ clonotypes and accounted for roughly 1.0-7.5% of CD8+ T cells. Those dominant clonotypes were again the most abundant among CD3+CD56-NKG2C+ cells in a few donors, at about 28.3-65%. Whether the expanded NKG2C-expressing T cell clones were specific for HCMV antigens remained unclear.

To determine HCMV serostatus, a commercial ELISA kit was used to detect HCMV-specific IgG in serum. Ficoll density gradient centrifugation was used to isolate peripheral blood mononuclear cells from blood. The CDR3 numbers 15 residues from cysteine through phenylalanine. No DNA sequence was recorded. CDR1 and CDR2, looked up from the germline V gene, are SGDLS and YYNGEE. TCRdb shows the sequencer as Illumina HiSeq 2000. 5'RACE template switching, by which a universal primer site and unique molecular identifiers were added, was used to make TCR beta cDNA libraries. Synthesis of cDNA was primed from the TCR beta constant segment and was followed by two consecutive PCR amplification steps. The paper's data handling went like this. Reads were demultiplexed and grouped by UMI with MIGEC, and clonotypes were assembled and quantified with MiTCR. To remove erroneous sequences, TCR cDNA sequences were retained only when supported by two or more reads. The tcR package was used for downstream repertoire analysis, with clonotypes matched between fractions based on CDR3 nucleotide sequence plus V segment. VDJmatch was used to annotate antigen specificity against VDJdb, with one amino acid substitution in CDR3 allowed. The reads went through TCRdb reprocessing, and each CDR3 protein sequence gets one entry with no DNA. Clone size and V and J calls follow TCRdb, not the original study. Per the sample table, the count is 90,000 to 130,000 distinct CDR3 sequences. About 18% of the sample is in the top ten clones.

Note on this clonotype: Its antigen is still unknown.

This TCR derives from a woman between 18 and 70 years old in good health. The chain couples TRBV9 to TRBJ2-1; the D gene TCRdb calls, TRBD1, cannot be checked with no DNA. Sequenced input: blood T cells: a sorted CD56 or NKG2C T cell subset, CD4+ or CD8+ T cells, or bulk PBMC T cells (not recorded which). CDR3 reads: CASSEGGQGGNEQFF. The entire variable domain, with the stretches around the CDR3 drawn from the reference TRBV9 and TRBJ2-1 proteins, is DSGVTQTPKHLITATGQRVTLRCSPRSGDLSVYWYQQSLDQGLQFLIQYYNGEERAKGNILERFSAQQFPDLHSELNLSSLELGDSALYFCASSEGGQGGNEQFFGPGTRLTVL.